These 3 T cell receptor beta chains were sequenced from one sample in a study of blood T cell repertoires in COVID-19. Produced via immunoSEQ multiplex PCR; TCRdb's table is partial and in-frame only. The top ten hold approximately 20% of the sample, which has about 75,000 clones, 88% seen once. Material for sequencing was peripheral blood. The receptors stem from a human donor in a cohort sampled during active COVID-19.

The V and J genes are TRBV15 and TRBJ2-5, with TRBD1 as a possible D gene (5 bases). From germline, CDR1 is LNHNV and CDR2 YYDKDF (reference sequence). V lost 1 base and J 2 bases, leaving 14 bases between the germline ends. CDR3 length: 16 residues. CDR3 protein: CATSRGETVGQETQYF. DNA of the CDR3: TGTGCCACCAGCAGAGGCGAGACAGTAGGGCAAGAGACCCAGTACTTC.

This chain uses TRBV14 with TRBJ2-3, with D tentatively TRBD2 (5 bases). CDR1 and CDR2 from the germline V gene are SGHDN and FVKESK. CDR3 length: 13 amino acids. Trimming removed 4 bases at V and 4 bases at J, with 9 bases between. CDR3 in amino acids: CASSPWESDTQYF. Written as DNA, the CDR3 is TGTGCCAGCAGCCCCTGGGAGTCAGATACGCAGTATTTT.

The V and J genes are TRBV7-9 and TRBJ2-5, with 9 nucleotides matching TRBD2. The CDR3 is 15 amino acids. Per the germline V gene, CDR1 is SEHNR and CDR2 is FQNEAQ (reference sequence). Trimming at V came to 1 base and at J to 2 bases, leaving 2 bases not matched to a gene. The chain's CDR3 is CASSLGAGGQETQYF. As DNA, the CDR3 is TGTGCCAGCAGCTTAGGAGCGGGGGGTCAAGAGACCCAGTACTTC. The whole variable domain, remainder taken from reference TRBV7-9 and TRBJ2-5, is DTGVSQNPRHKITKRGQNVTFRCDPISEHNRLYWYRQTLGQGPEFLTYFQNEAQLEKSRLLSDRFSAERPKGSFSTLEIQRTEQGDSAMYLCASSLGAGGQETQYFGPGTRLLVL.